The clone carrying this T cell receptor (beta chain) was detected once. Authors' methods: Estimation of nucleated cell counts was performed using reference gene primer amplification. Repertoires were generated with immunoSEQ multiplex PCR, while TCRdb's copy carries only in-frame clones and drops some. V and J calls and clone size follow that table, whereas D and trimming were derived from the DNA. The repertoire includes around 19,000 clones, about nine tenths of them detected once, and roughly 7.5% sits in the top ten. These data belong to a study of blood T cell repertoires in COVID-19. V lost 5 bases, J lost 2 bases, and 6 bases stayed unmatched. Germline V gives CDR1 MNHEY, CDR2 SVGAGI. This CDR3 region has 15 residues.

This rearrangement joins TRBV6-5 to TRBJ2-7; 10 nucleotides match TRBD1. The clonotype originates from a man aged 70 or older with active COVID-19. Sample: peripheral blood. CDR3 protein: CASSRSGTGAYEQYF. As DNA, the CDR3 is TGTGCCAGCAGTCGCTCCGGGACAGGGGCCTACGAGCAGTACTTC.